This T cell receptor beta chain was obtained from a study of T cell repertoires in cytomegalovirus infection. At the level of the study: CMV infection plus the matching HLA type was flagged by public TCR beta signatures.

Overall study results and limits: CMV carriers having the relevant HLA were flagged by cumulative public TCR beta family frequency. CMV-specific HLA-C-restricted TCR beta clonotypes dominated the ex vivo response.

TCRdb fed the reads into MiXCR, producing one record per CDR3 protein. The data show around 260,000 distinct CDR3 sequences, 25% seen once. Trimming removed 4 bases from V and 6 bases from J, with 12 bases in between. The CDR3 runs 13 residues. Germline lookup yields CDR1 SGHDN and CDR2 FVKESK. A note on this clonotype: Antigen unknown.

The V call is TRBV14, the J call TRBJ1-1; D is unclear. This sequence originates from a human donor in good health (CMV status not recorded). Some clones in this sample may be carry-over from other donors' samples. The specimen was PBMCs. Here the CDR3 reads CASSRQRAAEAFF. CDR3 bases: TGTGCCAGCAGCCGACAAAGGGCGGCTGAAGCTTTCTTT.